This entry describes one TCR beta chain. What it recognizes is unknown. The CDR3 consists of 15 residues. Germline assignment: CDR1 MGHRA and CDR2 YSYEKL. V was shortened by 4 bases and J by 2 bases, with 14 bases between the two germline ends. The sample belongs to a study of CD8 T cells in Susac syndrome. TCR beta sequencing covered blood CD8+ and CD4+ T cells. TEMRA cells underwent FACS enrichment and CD8+ and CD4+ T cells underwent negative isolation. Findings and caveats of the study: A relatively small number of individuals underwent TCR sequencing and HLA analysis.

cDNA came from roughly 0.5 to 1 ug RNA primed by random hexamers. Amplification of TCR beta CDR3 was carried out by immunoSEQ multiplex PCR, which covered 54 Vbeta and 13 Jbeta segments. One entry per CDR3 protein results from TCRdb running MiXCR on the immunoSEQ multiplex PCR reads. The sample has 180,000 or so distinct CDR3 sequences, 90% to 95% seen once. The rearrangement links TRBV4-1 to TRBJ2-5, with unresolved D. This receptor was taken from a human donor with multiple sclerosis. Sequenced: CD4+ T cells from PBMCs. The CDR3 DNA reads as TGCGCCAGCAGCCCAAGGGCGCCAGCTCAAGAGACCCAGTACTTC. It encodes CASSPRAPAQETQYF.